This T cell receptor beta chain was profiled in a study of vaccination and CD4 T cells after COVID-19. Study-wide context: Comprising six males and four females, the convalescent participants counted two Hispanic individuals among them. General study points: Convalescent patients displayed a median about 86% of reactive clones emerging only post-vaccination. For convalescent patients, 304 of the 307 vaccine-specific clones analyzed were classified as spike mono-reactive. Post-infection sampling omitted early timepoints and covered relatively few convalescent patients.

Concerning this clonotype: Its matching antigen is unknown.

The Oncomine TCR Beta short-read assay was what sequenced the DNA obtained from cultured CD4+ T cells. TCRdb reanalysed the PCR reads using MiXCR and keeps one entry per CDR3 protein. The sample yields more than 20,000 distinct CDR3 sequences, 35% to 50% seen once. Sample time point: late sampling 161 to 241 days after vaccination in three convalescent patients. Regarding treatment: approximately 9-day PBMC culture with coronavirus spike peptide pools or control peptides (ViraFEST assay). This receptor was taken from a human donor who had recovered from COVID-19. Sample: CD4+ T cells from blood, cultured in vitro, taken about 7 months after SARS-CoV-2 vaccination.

The CDR3 DNA is TGTGCCAGTAGTTCGACCGGGTCCCGAGTCGGGAACACTGAAGCTTTCTTT. It encodes CASSSTGSRVGNTEAFF. This sequence joins TRBV19 and TRBJ1-1; D remains unclear. CDR1 and CDR2 (germline): LNHDA, SQIVND (reference sequence). V was shortened by 5 bases and J by 1 base, with 20 bases between the two germline ends. This CDR3 spans 17 amino acids.